The clone carrying this T cell receptor (beta chain) was found once. Profiling relied on immunoSEQ multiplex PCR, and the TCRdb table lists in-frame clones only, not all of them. Of over 75,000 clones in the sample, 94% were seen once. With autoimmune disease history or systemic immunosuppression, patients were excluded. The record originates from a study of OX40 agonist ivuxolimab in advanced cancers. The overall study: Ivuxolimab doses were 0.01, 0.1, 0.3, 1.5, 3 or 10 mg/kg every 2 weeks.

Per germline, CDR1 SQVTM and CDR2 ANQGSEA. This CDR3 region has 12 residues. Trimming pared 6 bases from V and 6 bases from J, leaving 11 bases between. This receptor was identified in an adult with an advanced solid tumor such as melanoma, head and neck, liver or kidney cancer. V and J are TRBV29-1 and TRBJ2-2; tentative D call: TRBD1 (5 bases). Sample: CD4+ or CD8+ T cells sorted from blood, taken in a trial of the OX40 agonist ivuxolimab. The chain's CDR3 is CSVTQGSGELFF. CDR3 DNA: TGCAGCGTGACCCAGGGATCCGGGGAGCTGTTTTTT.